This TCR beta chain came from a study of T-cell reconstitution after alpha-beta-depleted transplantation in children (dated by TCRdb to 2016 to 2018). Some background on the complete study: Using TCR repertoire profiling, the study quantitatively followed how T-cell immune reconstitution unfolded in children after TCRalphabeta/CD19-depleted allogeneic hematopoietic cell transplantation. General conclusions and limits of the study: Apparently early alphabetaT-cell count recovery about two months after transplant reportedly relied on only several hundred rapidly expanded clones derived from non-depleted graft cells. The frequencies of hyperexpanded clones fell over the following months, and after one year, T-cell counts and TCRbeta diversity were mostly attributed to newly produced T cells. In some patients, high TCRbeta diversity at day 60 was attributed to recipient T cells and intrathymic progenitors that had survived conditioning.

CDR3 length: 14 amino acids, cysteine to phenylalanine. Solely the CDR3 DNA is kept, with 42 bases framed from the first base. V has 7 bases trimmed and J has 7 bases trimmed; junction bases matching no gene number 13. According to the germline V gene, CDR1 reads SQVTM and CDR2 reads ANQGSEA. This clonotype was observed at least ten times. Its specific antigen is unknown. The record has no base qualities; no much larger clone is one base away. The time point label of this sample denotes: day 60 (about 2 months) after transplantation. The sample's treatment or condition label is to be understood as: allogeneic hematopoietic cell transplantation with graft depleted of TCRalphabeta T cells and CD19 B cells. TCRalphabeta/CD19-depleted allogeneic hematopoietic cell grafts were given to the transplant recipients, all of whom were children. The protocol used for the library was PCR. Sequenced using an Illumina HiSeq 2500. Molecular barcoding was employed in the preparation of TCR libraries, with unique molecular identifiers being used to normalize TCRbeta repertoire quantification. TCRdb reprocessing: public reads trimmed at Q25 with fastp, clones called with MiXCR, in-frame beta chains kept. Rows with a matching CDR3 protein are joined into one entry that keeps the most common DNA and genes. The table for this sample lists 45,000 to 55,000 distinct CDR3 sequences; around 9% of them were counted only once. The top ten clonotypes cover approximately 27% of the sample.

This chain joins TRBV29-1 to TRBJ1-2, with 9 central nucleotides matching TRBD1. The receptor comes from a male patient aged 2-15 years who had a stem cell transplant for chronic granulomatous disease, so the T cells may come from the graft donor. Sequenced here: PBMCs, mostly from graft donor cells, sampled 60 days after TCRalphabeta/CD19-depleted stem cell transplant. The DNA sequence reads TGCAGCGCCAAACTTAACAGGGGGCGAAGTGGCTACACCTTC. Its translation is CSAKLNRGRSGYTF.